The clone carrying this T cell receptor beta chain was seen just once. The protocol was immunoSEQ multiplex PCR, while the TCRdb copy is restricted to in-frame clones and leaves out a portion. The sample includes around 67,000 clones, approximately 82% of them seen just once. The CDR3 has 17 amino acids. Trimming at V came to 7 bases and at J to 2 bases, leaving 11 bases not matched to a gene. Germline assignment: CDR1 LNHDA and CDR2 SQIVND (reference sequence). The data were taken from a study of blood T cell repertoires in COVID-19. Looking at the study overall: The United States, Italy and Spain supplied acute and convalescent COVID-19 samples.

Material for sequencing was peripheral blood. This sequence was found in a man of 80 years or more with active COVID-19. This chain joins TRBV19 and TRBJ2-4; 10 bases align to TRBD2. CDR3 amino acids: CASTDGSGRSPKNIQYF. The DNA of the CDR3 is TGTGCCAGTACCGACGGTAGCGGGAGGTCGCCCAAAAACATTCAGTACTTC.